Only a few counts were recorded for the clone carrying this TCR beta chain. The data were obtained in a study of identical twins. TCRdb redid the calling of the 5' RACE reads with MiXCR, one entry per CDR3 protein. The sample holds about 330,000 distinct CDR3 sequences; around 12% are singletons and the top ten take roughly 7%. The germline CDR1 and CDR2 sequences are MNHEY and SMNVEV (reference sequence). V was shortened by 6 bases and J by 1 base, with 16 bases between the two germline ends. This CDR3 is built from 16 residues. A further study also used this sample, focusing on yellow fever vaccine responses in identical twins.

The sequencing input was CD8+ T cells sorted from blood. This clonotype was sampled from a woman younger than 35 in good health. The rearrangement uses TRBV27 and TRBJ2-4; possible D gene TRBD2, 6 bases. CDR3 nucleotide sequence: TGTGCCAGCAGGAATACGGCTGCGGGGGCCAAAAACATTCAGTACTTC. This gives the protein CASRNTAAGAKNIQYF.